What follows are 28 T cell receptor beta chains derived from one specimen sequenced in a study of T cell responses to AZD1222 COVID-19 vaccine (dated by TCRdb to the early 2020s). Library prep was done by the immunoSEQ multiplex PCR assay. Entries here come from immuneACCESS through TCRdb and include only in-frame sequences with V and J called. Some clones fail to appear in such tables; in the studies checked, an unresolved V gene covers under half of the shortfall, and the cause of the remainder is unknown. For this sample the table gives over 130,000 clones, of which around 91% were detected only once. About 4.5% of the sample rests with the top ten. Sample time point, as interpreted from the label and publication: baseline before first vaccination. Specimen: peripheral blood, collected on day 0 of AZD1222 vaccination. The receptors come from an adult in good health.

The chain recombines TRBV6-5 with TRBJ1-2, with a possible D match to TRBD1 (5 bases). V dropped 0 bases and J dropped 3 bases, with 8 bases sitting between them. The CDR3 runs to 14 residues. Germline V CDR1 and CDR2: MNHEY, SVGAGI. CDR3 region: CASSYSEGDYGYTF. The CDR3 coding sequence is TGTGCCAGCAGTTACTCCGAAGGGGACTATGGCTACACCTTC.

The CDR3 region has the DNA TGTGCCAGCAGTGGGGCCCGGGACAGGGTTCATCAAGAGACCCAGTACTTC. The encoded protein is CASSGARDRVHQETQYF. The chain is built from TRBV25-1 and TRBJ2-5; 9 bases fit TRBD1. This CDR3 contains 17 residues. The J segment lost 2 bases and the V segment lost 4 bases, leaving 11 bases of the junction unmatched. Looked up from germline, CDR1 is MGHDK and CDR2 is SYGVNS.

This clone has a handful of counts. The rearrangement joins TRBV7-9 to TRBJ1-4; no firm D call. Germline V lookup: CDR1 SEHNR, CDR2 FQNEAQ (reference sequence). Between the trimmed V and J ends, which lost 1 base and 6 bases, there was a span of 3 bases. There are 12 residues in the CDR3. CDR3 DNA: TGTGCCAGCAGCTTAGAGTATGAAAAACTGTTTTTT. This sequence encodes CASSLEYEKLFF.

This clone is a singleton in its sample. This sequence joins TRBV30 and TRBJ2-3; 7 nucleotides align to TRBD2. The germline gives CDR1 GTSNPN, CDR2 SVGIG (reference sequence). The CDR3 totals 14 residues. V lost 0 bases, J lost 9 bases, and 9 bases stayed unmatched. The CDR3 protein is CAWSVRREGWTQYF. CDR3 nucleotide sequence: TGTGCCTGGAGTGTACGGAGGGAGGGGTGGACGCAGTATTTT. The whole variable domain, filled in from reference TRBV30 and TRBJ2-3, reads SQTIHQWPATLVQPVGSPLSLECTVEGTSNPNLYWYRQAAGRGLQLLFYSVGIGQISSEVPQNLSASRPQDRQFILSSKKLLLSDSGFYLCAWSVRREGWTQYFGPGTRLTVL.

This chain links TRBV7-9 with TRBJ2-7; no definite D call. V was shortened by 3 bases and J by 0 bases, with 6 bases between the two germline ends. The CDR3 spans 13 residues. CDR1 and CDR2 (germline): SEHNR, FQNEAQ (reference sequence). CDR3 amino acids: CASSFVSSYEQYF. The CDR3 DNA sequence: TGTGCCAGCAGCTTTGTTAGCTCCTACGAGCAGTACTTC.

V and J are TRBV10-1 and TRBJ1-3; D is uncertain. CDR3 length: 13 amino acids. CDR1 and CDR2 from the germline V gene are WNHNN and SYGVQD (reference sequence). The V and J ends lost 8 bases and 0 bases respectively, with 8 bases between them. The CDR3 spells CASSSGSGNTIYF. As DNA, the CDR3 is TGCGCCAGCTCTTCGGGCTCTGGAAACACCATATATTTT.

This sequence joins TRBV28 and TRBJ1-1; 7 bases map to TRBD1. The CDR3 runs to 14 residues. The germline V gene has CDR1 MDHEN and CDR2 SYDVKM. Trimming took 5 bases from V and 2 from J; bases not matched to a gene: 5. CDR3 amino acids: CASSPGTVNTEAFF. DNA of the CDR3: TGTGCCAGCAGTCCTGGGACAGTAAACACTGAAGCTTTCTTT.

The rearrangement links TRBV6-5 to TRBJ1-4; tentatively, D is TRBD1 (5 bases). Trimming took off 6 bases at V and 4 bases at J, with 12 bases between the two ends. CDR3 length equals 14 residues. Germline CDR1 reads MNHEY; CDR2 reads SVGAGI. Written as DNA, the CDR3 is TGTGCCAGCAGGGGGACGGCCAATAATGAAAAACTGTTTTTT. As protein: CASRGTANNEKLFF.

Regarding this clone: The sample contains more than one DNA sequence encoding this CDR3. CDR3 amino acids: CASSYLNTEAFF. DNA for the CDR3: TGTGCCAGCAGTTATCTTAACACTGAAGCTTTCTTT. The V gene is TRBV6-5, the J gene TRBJ1-1; D is unclear. Trimming pared 3 bases from V and 2 bases from J, leaving 4 bases between. This CDR3 spans 12 amino acids. In germline, CDR1 is MNHEY, CDR2 SVGAGI.

V gene TRBV29-1 combines with J gene TRBJ1-2; D is perhaps TRBD1 (5 bases). Trimming took off 3 bases at V and 6 bases at J, with 11 bases between the two ends. The CDR3 runs to 12 residues. Germline-derived CDR1 and CDR2 are SQVTM and ANQGSEA. In DNA, the CDR3 is TGCAGCGTTGAGGGGGGAATCGATGGCTACACCTTC. It specifies CSVEGGIDGYTF. Filled out from reference TRBV29-1 and TRBJ1-2, the complete variable domain reads SAVISQKPSRDICQRGTSLTIQCQVDSQVTMMFWYRQQPGQSLTLIATANQGSEATYESGFVIDKFPISRPNLTFSTLTVSNMSPEDSSIYLCSVEGGIDGYTFGSGTRLTVV.

The chain has TRBV7-2 and TRBJ2-7; D is uncertain. This CDR3 contains 14 residues. Trimming removed 3 bases from V and 2 bases from J, with 11 bases in between. Germline V gene data show CDR1 as SGHTA and CDR2 as FQGNSA. Here the CDR3 reads CASSFSGYPYEQYF. CDR3 DNA sequence: TGTGCCAGCAGCTTTTCCGGTTACCCCTACGAGCAGTACTTC.

A single count supports this clone. This rearrangement joins TRBV2 to TRBJ1-1, with D perhaps matching TRBD1 (5 bases). V was cut by 7 bases and J by 1 base, with 13 bases left in between. The CDR3 consists of 14 residues. CDR1 and CDR2 (germline): SNHLY, FYNNEI. CDR3 sequence (DNA): TGTGCCAGCAATGTTGCAGGGCGGAACACTGAAGCTTTCTTT. Protein sequence: CASNVAGRNTEAFF.

The rearrangement links TRBV15 to TRBJ2-6; TRBD1 matches at 11 bases. The CDR3 spans 18 residues. The junction had 6 bases not matched to a gene; V was cut back by 4 bases and J by 1 base. Germline V CDR1 and CDR2: LNHNV, YYDKDF (reference sequence). This CDR3 reads CATSKRTGGESGANVLTF. The CDR3 coding sequence is TGTGCCACCAGCAAAAGGACAGGGGGCGAGTCTGGGGCCAACGTCCTGACTTTC.

The J gene is TRBJ1-2, the V gene TRBV6-5, with D tentatively TRBD1 (6 bases). Germline V gives CDR1 MNHEY, CDR2 SVGAGI. V lost 8 bases and J 8 bases, leaving 15 bases between the germline ends. The CDR3 loop spans 12 amino acids. CDR3 bases: TGTGCCAGCGTACCGGGGGCGCGAGGCTACACCTTC. It translates to CASVPGARGYTF.

This chain links TRBV5-1 with TRBJ1-3; D might be TRBD1 (5 bases). The CDR3 has 15 residues. V shed 2 bases and J shed 0 bases, with 9 bases lying between them. The germline gives CDR1 SGHRS, CDR2 YFSETQ. In nucleotides, the CDR3 is TGCGCCAGCAGCTTTAAGGGACCCTCTGGAAACACCATATATTTT. It translates to CASSFKGPSGNTIYF.

This chain uses TRBV10-1 with TRBJ1-2; D unresolved. This CDR3 spans 12 amino acids. The germline gives CDR1 WNHNN, CDR2 SYGVQD (reference sequence). Deletions cut 3 bases from V and 4 bases from J, with 6 bases between. Here the CDR3 DNA reads TGCGCCAGCAGTGACCGCTCCTATGGCTACACCTTC. Its protein is CASSDRSYGYTF.

The chain employs TRBV5-5 and TRBJ1-1, with D maybe TRBD1 (6 bases). The CDR3 loop spans 13 amino acids. The V end was cut by 2 bases, the J end by 4 bases, with 9 bases between. Germline V gene sequence: CDR1 SGHKS, CDR2 YYEKEE (reference sequence). The CDR3 protein is CASSLSGATEAFF. The CDR3 DNA follows: TGTGCCAGCAGCTTATCGGGGGCCACTGAAGCTTTCTTT. Looking up the rest from reference TRBV5-5 and TRBJ1-1 gives the full variable domain: DAGVTQSPTHLIKTRGQQVTLRCSPISGHKSVSWYQQVLGQGPQFIFQYYEKEERGRGNFPDRFSARQFPNYSSELNVNALLLGDSALYLCASSLSGATEAFFGQGTRLTVV.

The rearrangement joins TRBV7-6 to TRBJ2-5, with D unclear. V shed 4 bases and J shed 8 bases, with 8 bases lying between them. Germline CDR1 reads SGHVS; CDR2 reads FNYEAQ. The CDR3 sequence is 11 residues long. CDR3 DNA sequence: TGTGCCAGCAGCTCCGGGCCCACCCAGTACTTC. Translating gives CASSSGPTQYF.

The chain employs TRBV19 and TRBJ1-5; 10 positions agree with TRBD1. With 6 bases clipped from V and 6 bases from J, the junction kept 8 bases outside the gene matches. Germline V gene sequence: CDR1 LNHDA, CDR2 SQIVND (reference sequence). The CDR3 is 15 residues long. The CDR3 loop reads CASRRGTGESQPQHF. The CDR3 nucleotides are TGTGCCAGTAGGAGAGGGACAGGGGAGTCTCAGCCCCAGCATTTT.

The rearrangement joins TRBV24-1 to TRBJ1-2; TRBD1 agrees at 10 bases. This CDR3 region has 14 residues. Germline CDR1 and CDR2: KGHDR and SFDVKD. The ends lost 7 bases at V and 4 bases at J; junction bases unmatched: 5. The CDR3 reads CATRTGGEGYGYTF. CDR3 in DNA: TGTGCCACCAGGACAGGGGGCGAGGGCTATGGCTACACCTTC.

V usage is TRBV18 and J usage is TRBJ1-3, with 7 bases lining up with TRBD1. The CDR3 has 17 residues. Germline V lookup: CDR1 KGHSH, CDR2 LQKENI. V lost 1 base, J lost 0 bases, and 6 bases stayed unmatched. CDR3 sequence: CASSPLGGGLSGNTIYF. In nucleotides, the CDR3 is TGTGCCAGCTCACCACTTGGAGGGGGCCTCTCTGGAAACACCATATATTTT. The variable domain in full, with the rest retrieved from reference TRBV18 and TRBJ1-3, is NAGVMQNPRHLVRRRGQEARLRCSPMKGHSHVYWYRQLPEEGLKFMVYLQKENIIDESGMPKERFSAEFPKEGPSILRIQQVVRGDSAAYFCASSPLGGGLSGNTIYFGEGSWLTVV.

V and J are TRBV7-8 and TRBJ1-2; D might be TRBD1 (6 bases). The CDR3 totals 14 residues. Between the trimmed V and J ends, which lost 2 bases and 4 bases, there was a span of 11 bases. From germline, CDR1 is SGHVS and CDR2 FQNEAQ. Written as DNA, the CDR3 is TGTGCCAGCAGCTTAAGGGCAGGGGCCTATGGCTACACCTTC. Encoded protein: CASSLRAGAYGYTF.

This rearrangement joins TRBV5-8 to TRBJ2-7; TRBD1 matches 7 bases. Looked up from germline, CDR1 is SGHTS and CDR2 is YDEGEE. The CDR3 consists of 14 residues. The V gene end was trimmed by 0 bases and the J gene end by 4 bases; junction bases not matched to a gene: 4. CDR3 protein: CASSLVGQRYEQYF. CDR3 nucleotides: TGTGCCAGCAGCTTGGTGGGACAGAGATACGAGCAGTACTTC.

The chain carries TRBV2 and TRBJ1-4; 12 bases agree with TRBD1. The germline gives CDR1 SNHLY, CDR2 FYNNEI. Trimming cost V 4 bases and J 7 bases; bases outside gene matches: 7. The CDR3 contains 16 residues. DNA of the CDR3: TGTGCCAGCAGTGGAGGGACAGGGGGCATGGGTGAAAAACTGTTTTTT. It encodes CASSGGTGGMGEKLFF.

This chain uses TRBV5-6 with TRBJ1-2; TRBD1 aligns across 11 bases. V lost 1 base, J lost 3 bases, and 2 bases stayed unmatched. Germline lookup yields CDR1 SGHDT and CDR2 YYEEEE. CDR3 length: 15 amino acids. The CDR3 region is CASSLLGQGDYGYTF. CDR3 bases: TGTGCCAGCAGCTTGTTGGGACAGGGGGACTATGGCTACACCTTC.

V usage is TRBV7-9 and J usage is TRBJ2-7; D perhaps matches TRBD2 (6 bases). Germline CDR1 SEHNR, CDR2 FQNEAQ (reference sequence). The CDR3 has 9 amino acids. The CDR3 DNA sequence: TGTGCCAGCAGCTCGGGGGATAATGTC. Translation gives CASSSGDNV.

The chain combines TRBV19 with TRBJ1-2, with 12 nucleotides matching TRBD1. The V gene end was trimmed by 5 bases and the J gene end by 4 bases; junction bases not matched to a gene: 5. The CDR3 runs 15 residues. CDR1 LNHDA and CDR2 SQIVND come from the germline V gene (reference sequence). CDR3 in amino acids: CASSPGTGGVYGYTF. In DNA, the CDR3 is TGTGCCAGTAGTCCGGGGACAGGGGGCGTCTATGGCTACACCTTC. The full variable domain, in which reference TRBV19 and TRBJ1-2 provide the parts outside the CDR3, is DGGITQSPKYLFRKEGQNVTLSCEQNLNHDAMYWYRQDPGQGLRLIYYSQIVNDFQKGDIAEGYSVSREKKESFPLTVTSAQKNPTAFYLCASSPGTGGVYGYTFGSGTRLTVV.

This chain links TRBV11-2 with TRBJ2-1, with D possibly matching TRBD1 (6 bases). V was pared by 2 bases and J by 14 bases, with 19 bases between. The CDR3 contains 14 residues. CDR1 and CDR2 (germline): SGHAT, FQNNGV. CDR3 in DNA: TGTGCCAGCAGCTTATCGATCAGGGGTGGTAATGAGTTCTTC. Amino acid sequence: CASSLSIRGGNEFF.